These 15 T cell receptor beta chains were sequenced from one sample in a study of human T cells and chemical hapten exposure. Each CDR3 protein gets one entry after TCRdb re-called the RACE reads with MiXCR. The sample yields some 84,000 distinct CDR3 sequences, 7.5% to 9.5% seen once. Specified time point: pre-sensitization, week 0. Noted treatment: therapeutic diphenylcyclopropenone sensitization with weekly scalp DPC. The sequenced sample was whole blood, obtained in connection with sensitization to the hapten diphenylcyclopropenone (DPC). These receptors were obtained from a man aged 35-49 years with alopecia areata. Some clones in this sample may be carry-over from other donors' samples.

This clonotype was seen ten or more times. The chain employs TRBV5-4 and TRBJ2-7; the D gene is possibly TRBD2 (6 bases). CDR1 and CDR2 from the germline V gene are SGHNT and YYREEE (reference sequence). The V and J ends lost 4 bases and 2 bases respectively, with 16 bases between them. The CDR3 runs to 15 residues. The CDR3 coding sequence is TGTGCCAGCAGCCAAAAGCCCGGGAGTACCTACGAGCAGTACTTC. It translates to CASSQKPGSTYEQYF.

This clonotype occurred many times. V usage is TRBV20-1 and J usage is TRBJ2-7; 12 nucleotides line up with TRBD1. Germline V CDR1 and CDR2: DFQATT, SNEGSKA (reference sequence). The CDR3 totals 14 residues. The junction had 8 bases not matched to a gene; V was cut back by 4 bases and J by 7 bases. CDR3 in DNA: TGCAGTGCTACCTGGGACAGGGGGCTTTGGGAGCAGTACTTC. Amino acids: CSATWDRGLWEQYF.

In its sample, this clonotype was seen a few times. The germline gene is not matched at one end of the junction; a read error may be the cause. The chain's CDR3 is CASSFSLGWVF. The CDR3 nucleotides read TGTGCCAGCAGCTTCAGTCTGGGATGGGTCTTC. The chain carries TRBV7-9 and TRBJ2-1; D call uncertain. This CDR3 has 11 amino acids. Looked up from germline, CDR1 is SEHNR and CDR2 is FQNEAQ (reference sequence).

The table lists this clonotype with a few counts. V gene TRBV4-3 combines with J gene TRBJ2-1, with D possibly being TRBD1 (5 bases). Trimming took 4 bases from V and 5 from J, leaving 9 bases between them. This CDR3 has 13 residues. Germline CDR1 is LGHNA and CDR2 is YSLEER. Written as DNA, the CDR3 is TGCGCCAGCAGCCGTAGGACAAACAATGAGCAGTTCTTC. This gives the protein CASSRRTNNEQFF.

This clonotype appeared a few times. The chain combines TRBV6-2 or TRBV6-3 with TRBJ2-7; 9 positions match TRBD1. J lost 4 bases, V lost 1 base, and 11 bases had no gene match. There are 17 residues in the CDR3. The germline V gene encodes CDR1 MNHEY and CDR2 SVGEGT. The CDR3 loop is CASSYFNRDRVRYEQYF. CDR3 nucleotide sequence: TGTGCCAGCAGTTACTTCAACCGGGACAGGGTGCGGTACGAGCAGTACTTC.

This clonotype appeared many times. The chain couples TRBV3-1 to TRBJ2-2; D may be TRBD1 (5 bases). This CDR3 comprises 16 residues. Germline V gene sequence: CDR1 LGHDT, CDR2 YNNKEL (reference sequence). V was pared by 3 bases and J by 0 bases, with 11 bases between. The CDR3 DNA reads TGTGCCAGCAGCCACTCGACAGCCTCGAACACCGGGGAGCTGTTTTTT. Translated: CASSHSTASNTGELFF.

Ten or more counts support this clonotype. The V call is TRBV7-6, the J call TRBJ2-7; 11 positions agree with TRBD1. The CDR3 is made up of 16 amino acids. Trimming at V came to 4 bases and at J to 2 bases, leaving 7 bases not matched to a gene. Germline V CDR1 and CDR2: SGHVS, FNYEAQ. The CDR3 sequence: CASSSQDRGHAYEQYF. In DNA form, the CDR3 reads TGTGCCAGCAGCTCACAGGACAGGGGGCACGCCTACGAGCAGTACTTC.

At least ten counts were recorded for this clonotype. The V gene is TRBV7-2, the J gene TRBJ1-1; D perhaps matches TRBD1 (6 bases). Germline CDR1 reads SGHTA; CDR2 reads FQGNSA. This CDR3 spans 15 amino acids. Between the trimmed V and J ends, which lost 2 bases and 6 bases, there was a span of 16 bases. The CDR3 nucleotides are TGTGCCAGCAGCTTATTTCGGGGGGCGGGAGCTGAAGCTTTCTTT. Its translation: CASSLFRGAGAEAFF.

This clonotype showed up many times. The chain is built from TRBV28 and TRBJ2-7; D is undetermined. Trimming removed 2 bases at V and 0 bases at J, with 5 bases between. CDR3 length equals 13 residues. Germline-derived CDR1 and CDR2 are MDHEN and SYDVKM. The CDR3 DNA reads as TGTGCCAGCAGTTTACTAAGCTCCTACGAGCAGTACTTC. Protein product: CASSLLSSYEQYF.

This clonotype showed up just a few times. The chain combines TRBV28 with TRBJ1-5; D gene unclear. CDR1 and CDR2 from the germline V gene are MDHEN and SYDVKM. CDR3 size: 16 residues. V was cut by 5 bases and J by 6 bases, with 20 bases left in between. The chain's CDR3 is CASSPFSLPISQPQHF. CDR3 nucleotide sequence: TGTGCCAGCAGTCCCTTCAGTCTGCCCATTAGTCAGCCCCAGCATTTT. The entire variable domain, with the rest obtained from reference TRBV28 and TRBJ1-5, is as follows: DVKVTQSSRYLVKRTGEKVFLECVQDMDHENMFWYRQDPGLGLRLIYFSYDVKMKEKGDIPEGYSVSREKKERFSLILESASTNQTSMYLCASSPFSLPISQPQHFGDGTRLSIL.

This clonotype has more than one count but fewer than ten. The chain couples TRBV14 to TRBJ1-6; D is unresolved. Germline CDR1 and CDR2: SGHDN and FVKESK. The V end lost 0 bases, the J end lost 6 bases, and 3 bases lay between the germline ends. This CDR3 region has 13 residues. The CDR3 DNA follows: TGTGCCAGCAGCCAAGAGTTTAATTCACCCCTCCACTTT. This gives the protein CASSQEFNSPLHF. Drawing the rest from reference TRBV14 and TRBJ1-6, the complete variable domain is EAGVTQFPSHSVIEKGQTVTLRCDPISGHDNLYWYRRVMGKEIKFLLHFVKESKQDESGMPNNRFLAERTGGTYSTLKVQPAELEDSGVYFCASSQEFNSPLHFGNGTRLTVT.

In its sample, this clonotype was seen many times. The chain uses TRBV29-1 and TRBJ2-7; tentatively, D is TRBD1 (5 bases). Germline V gene data show CDR1 as SQVTM and CDR2 as ANQGSEA. The CDR3 length is 11 residues. CDR3 region: CSFHQGGEQYF. CDR3 coding DNA: TGCAGTTTCCACCAGGGTGGTGAGCAGTACTTC.

This clonotype appeared many times. The J gene is TRBJ1-5, the V gene TRBV21-1; TRBD1, as called in the table, went unchecked against the DNA. TRBV21-1 represents a pseudogene. The CDR3 runs to 16 residues. This chain's CDR3 is CASGEGQRHSNQPQHF. The CDR3 nucleotides read TGTGCCAGCGGAGAGGGGCAGAGACATAGCAATCAGCCCCAGCATTTT.

This chain links TRBV3-1 with TRBJ2-2, with a possible D match to TRBD2 (7 bases). Between the trimmed V and J ends, which lost 1 base and 6 bases, there was a span of 9 bases. This CDR3 comprises 14 residues. Looked up from germline, CDR1 is LGHDT and CDR2 is YNNKEL (reference sequence). The CDR3 sequence: CASSQGGGPGELFF. The CDR3 region has the DNA TGTGCCAGCAGCCAAGGGGGGGGCCCCGGGGAGCTGTTTTTT.

This CDR3 is CASSPEPGTKNIQYF. The CDR3 DNA is TGTGCCAGCAGCCCGGAGCCAGGAACCAAAAACATTCAGTACTTC. The chain joins TRBV5-4 to TRBJ2-4; D gene ambiguous. CDR1 is SGHNT, CDR2 YYREEE, per germline (reference sequence). With 4 bases removed from V and 2 bases from J, the gap between germline ends came to 13 bases. This CDR3 region has 15 residues. The full variable domain, in which reference TRBV5-4 and TRBJ2-4 provide the parts outside the CDR3, is ETGVTQSPTHLIKTRGQQVTLRCSSQSGHNTVSWYQQALGQGPQFIFQYYREEENGRGNFPPRFSGLQFPNYSSELNVNALELDDSALYLCASSPEPGTKNIQYFGAGTRLSVL.